This T cell receptor (beta chain) was found in a study of OX40 agonist ivuxolimab in advanced cancers. Generated by immunoSEQ multiplex PCR, the TCRdb table keeps only in-frame clones and is missing some. The sample shows approximately 68,000 clones, around 82% of them seen only once. The CDR3 has 15 residues. Trimming left V 5 bases short and J 10 bases short, with 18 bases between. Germline V CDR1 and CDR2: SGHAT, FQNNGV. This clone was recorded a few times. The TCR was taken from an adult with an advanced solid tumor such as melanoma, head and neck, liver or kidney cancer. The chain joins TRBV11-2 to TRBJ1-6; weak D call: TRBD1 (5 bases). The sequencing here drew on CD4+ or CD8+ T cells sorted from blood, taken in a trial of the OX40 agonist ivuxolimab. CDR3 sequence (DNA): TGTGCCAGCAGCCGAGTGAAGGGGCGGGAGTCACCCCTCCACTTT. Residues: CASSRVKGRESPLHF.